Each of the 4 T cell receptor beta chains below was sequenced from the same sample in a study of T cell repertoires in cytomegalovirus infection. The antigens of these receptors remain unknown. Using its own MiXCR run on the reads, TCRdb lists one record per CDR3 protein. Here the sample spans under 150,000 distinct CDR3 sequences, 20% to 30% being singletons. Sequencing used PBMCs, sequenced either directly or after in vitro stimulation (not recorded which). These receptors came from a human donor in good health (CMV status not recorded). Some clones in this sample may be carry-over from other donors' samples.

This clonotype was detected only a few times. The V and J genes are TRBV19 and TRBJ1-1; TRBD1 might be the D (5 bases). Germline CDR1 and CDR2: LNHDA and SQIVND (reference sequence). The CDR3 runs to 16 residues. Deletions cut 1 base from V and 4 bases from J, with 16 bases between. The CDR3 DNA is TGTGCCAGTAGTATAGTGGTTTCGGGGGGTAGCACTGAAGCTTTCTTT. Protein sequence: CASSIVVSGGSTEAFF.

The genes are TRBV19 and TRBJ1-3; D remains unclear. The germline V gene has CDR1 LNHDA and CDR2 SQIVND (reference sequence). V lost 3 bases and J lost 0, with 15 bases in between. The CDR3 extends over 17 amino acids. CDR3 DNA: TGTGCCAGTAGTATTACCCCACGAGCCACCTCTGGAAACACCATATATTTT. Its translation is CASSITPRATSGNTIYF.

This chain uses TRBV6-2 or TRBV6-3 with TRBJ2-7, with TRBD2 identical over 8 bases. Germline CDR1 and CDR2: MNHEY and SVGEGT. After removal of 6 bases from V and 2 bases from J, the junction contained 9 bases not matched to a gene. CDR3 length: 15 amino acids. The CDR3 nucleotides read TGTGCCAGCAGGCCGGGAGGGCGGGAAACCTACGAGCAGTACGTC. It encodes CASRPGGRETYEQYV.

This chain uses TRBV7-6 with TRBJ2-1; TRBD2 is a possible D gene (6 bases). Germline CDR1 SGHVS, CDR2 FNYEAQ. This CDR3 has 12 residues. The V and J ends lost 8 bases and 6 bases respectively, with 11 bases between them. The CDR3: CASGGGGNEQFF. In DNA form, the CDR3 reads TGTGCCAGCGGTGGGGGAGGCAATGAGCAGTTCTTC.